This T cell receptor beta chain comes out of a study of breast tumors, draining lymph nodes, adjacent tissues. Broader study findings: The lymph node origin of tumor T cells was framed as consistent with a hypothesis, not demonstrated.

This clonotype appeared many times. The target antigen is unknown. Axillary draining lymph nodes of breast cancer patients supplied the node samples. TCRdb fed the multiplex PCR reads into MiXCR, producing one record per CDR3 protein. The sample yields about 230,000 distinct CDR3 sequences, less than 40% seen once. Germline V gene sequence: CDR1 SGHVS, CDR2 FNYEAQ. V gave up 1 base and J gave up 5 bases; unmatched junction bases: 6. This CDR3 has 15 amino acids. The sequenced sample was axillary lymph node tissue. This receptor was obtained from a female donor with breast cancer. Some clones in this sample may be carry-over from other donors' samples. The V gene is TRBV7-6, the J gene TRBJ2-5, with TRBD2 matching over 8 bases. CDR3 coding DNA: TGTGCCAGCAGCTTAGTACCAGCGGGGGAGGAGACCCAGTACTTC. This gives the protein CASSLVPAGEETQYF.